The rows below give T cell receptor beta chains drawn from one sample of a study of metastatic and nonmetastatic thyroid tumors. TCRdb ran MiXCR on the PCR reads. Counted here are 11,000 to 15,000 clones, about a quarter occurring once; the ten biggest clones make up around 9.9%. Sequencing was carried out using tumor tissue. Receptors originate from a female donor with papillary thyroid cancer or a benign thyroid nodule (not recorded which). Some clones in this sample may be carry-over from other donors' samples. Each CDR3 is given with its conserved first and last residue. The D gene is left open where the match is weak. Some rows mark clone size as missing; the rest say once, few, many or name a class of expanded clone.

>-|TRBD2|TRBJ2-1|TRBV12-3/TRBV12-4
TGTGCCAGCAGTTTGGGACTAGCTACCTACAATGAGCAGTTCTTC
CASSLGLATYNEQFF
>medium-sized|-|TRBJ1-6|TRBV30
TGTGCCTGGAGTAAGGGGCCGGGTATAGGATCACCCCTCCACTTT
CAWSKGPGIGSPLHF
>medium-sized|TRBD1|TRBJ2-1|TRBV6-1
TGTGCCAGCAAGACAGGGGATGCCAATGAGCAGTTCTTC
CASKTGDANEQFF
>medium-sized|TRBD2|TRBJ2-1|TRBV10-3
TGTGCCATCAGTGAGTCGGGTAGCGGGCCATCGGATGAGCAGTTCTTC
CAISESGSGPSDEQFF
>-|-|TRBJ1-1|TRBV25-1
TGTGCCAGCAAACTAACAGGATGGGCTGAAGCTTTCTTT
CASKLTGWAEAFF
>medium-sized|TRBD2|TRBJ2-7|TRBV7-2
TGTGCCAGCAGCAGAAAGGGGACAGCGGGAGGGCCCTCTGGAGAGCAGTACTTC
CASSRKGTAGGPSGEQYF
>medium-sized|-|TRBJ2-3|TRBV4-2
TGTGCCAGCAGCCAAGATTCGGGCACAGATACGCAGTATTTT
CASSQDSGTDTQYF
>-|-|TRBJ2-3|TRBV5-1
TGCGCCAGCAGCTTGGCCCCAGGAACGAGTTGCAACACAGATACGCAGTATTTT
CASSLAPGTSCNTDTQYF
>few|-|TRBJ2-5|TRBV10-3
TGTGCCATCAGCGCTAGCACGGGTCCAGAGACCCAGTACTTC
CAISASTGPETQYF
>medium-sized|TRBD2|TRBJ2-1|TRBV24-1
TGTGCCACCAGTGGAAGCGGGACCACCTTCTACAATGAGCAGTTCTTC
CATSGSGTTFYNEQFF
>many|TRBD2|TRBJ2-3|TRBV12-3/TRBV12-4
TGTGCCGGCAGCGTGGGAGGGGCCGGTGGGGGGGATACGCAGTATTTT
CAGSVGGAGGGDTQYF
>-|TRBD1|TRBJ2-7|TRBV5-1
TGCGCCAGCAGCCCGGCCGGACAGGGGCCTAACGAGCAGTACTTC
CASSPAGQGPNEQYF
>many|TRBD1|TRBJ2-4|TRBV11-1
TGTGCCAGCAGTCCCCCCTCCGGGACAGGGATGGCCAAAAACATTCAGTACTTC
CASSPPSGTGMAKNIQYF
>medium-sized|TRBD1|TRBJ2-1|TRBV30
TGTGCCTGGGACAGGGGGCGCCGGGATGAGCAGTTCTTC
CAWDRGRRDEQFF
>few|-|TRBJ2-7|TRBV6-1
TGTGCCAGCGTGGGTATCTACGAGCAGTACTTC
CASVGIYEQYF
>-|TRBD1|TRBJ2-7|TRBV7-8
TGTGCCAGCAGCTTAGCCTCCGGACAGGGGTCGTCCTACGAGCAGTACTTC
CASSLASGQGSSYEQYF
>-|TRBD2|TRBJ2-7|TRBV19
TGTGCCATTAGTACCACTAGCGACCCATCTTACGAGCAGTACTTC
CAISTTSDPSYEQYF
>medium-sized|-|TRBJ2-2|TRBV6-2/TRBV6-3
TGTGCCAGCAGGCAACAGGGAAACACCGGGGAGCTGTTTTTT
CASRQQGNTGELFF
>-|-|TRBJ2-7|TRBV10-3
TGTGCCATCAGTAACGGGCTTCTAGGTGAGCAGTACTTC
CAISNGLLGEQYF
>few|TRBD2|TRBJ2-3|TRBV28
TGTGCCAGCAGTCCGGCACGTACTAGCGGTACCACAGATACGCAGTATTTT
CASSPARTSGTTDTQYF
>-|-|TRBJ2-3|TRBV11-3
TGTGCCAGCAGCTTAGGGGGGGCACCCACAGATACGCAGTATTTT
CASSLGGAPTDTQYF
>few|-|TRBJ2-1|TRBV12-3/TRBV12-4
TGTGCCAGCGGGGACGTAAGCAATGAGCAGTTCTTC
CASGDVSNEQFF
>-|-|TRBJ2-6|TRBV11-2
TGTGCCAGCATCCCCCGTGTCTCCTTCTCTGGGGCCAACGTCCTGACTTTC
CASIPRVSFSGANVLTF
>-|TRBD2|TRBJ2-1|TRBV6-4
TGTGCCAGCAGTGATGTCTCTAGCGGCGCGGGTGAGCAGTTCTTC
CASSDVSSGAGEQFF
>medium-sized|TRBD1|TRBJ1-5|TRBV28
TGTGCCAGCAGTTTAGGCCGGGACAGGGGTCCAAACAATCAGCCCCAGCATTTT
CASSLGRDRGPNNQPQHF
>-|TRBD2|TRBJ2-1|TRBV12-3/TRBV12-4
TGTGCCAGCAGTTTAAGTGGCCTAGCGGGCCGCTCTACGTGGAATGAGCAGTTCTTC
CASSLSGLAGRSTWNEQFF
>many|-|TRBJ1-1|TRBV27
TGTGCCAGCAGGAGGTCCGGGTTGAACACTGAAGCTTTCTTT
CASRRSGLNTEAFF
>many|-|TRBJ1-2|TRBV10-3
TGTGCCATCAGTGAGTCCGGGGAAATGGGAGGCTACACCTTC
CAISESGEMGGYTF
>many|-|TRBJ1-5|TRBV20-1
TGCAGTGCACGGACTCATGGCAATCAGCCCCAGCATTTT
CSARTHGNQPQHF
>-|TRBD2|TRBJ2-1|TRBV19
TGTGCCAGTAGTATAGGGACTAGCTCCTACAATGAGCAGTTCTTC
CASSIGTSSYNEQFF
>-|-|TRBJ1-4|TRBV4-1
TGCGCCAGCAGCACAGTCCAGAGGGGGGAAAAACTGTTTTTT
CASSTVQRGEKLFF
>-|-|TRBJ2-5|TRBV30
TGTGCCTGGAGTCGTACGGAGACCCAGTACTTC
CAWSRTETQYF
>-|-|TRBJ2-7|TRBV20-1
TGCAGTCCCTTAAACCGGGGCACCTACGAGCAGTACTTC
CSPLNRGTYEQYF
>-|TRBD1|TRBJ1-2|TRBV5-6
TGTGCCAGCCGACAGGGTATCGTTTATGGCTACACCTTC
CASRQGIVYGYTF
>once|-|TRBJ1-2|TRBV7-8
TGTGCCAGCAGCTTACGAGACGAAGCTAACTATGGCTACACCTTC
CASSLRDEANYGYTF
>-|-|TRBJ2-7|TRBV20-1
TGCAGTGCTAGGGGGGATACAGGGTCCAACGAGCAGTACTTC
CSARGDTGSNEQYF
>many|-|TRBJ1-2|TRBV20-1
TGCAGTGCCCCCAGCAGGGGCGGCTATGGCTACACCTTC
CSAPSRGGYGYTF
>many|-|TRBJ1-5|TRBV6-1
TGTGCCAGCAGCGAAGAAGCGGGGGGACACTTCAATCAGCCCCAGCATTTT
CASSEEAGGHFNQPQHF
>many|TRBD1|TRBJ2-2|TRBV24-1
TGTGCCACCAGTGATCCAAAAACAGGGGGCAACGGGGAGCTGTTTTTT
CATSDPKTGGNGELFF
>-|-|TRBJ2-1|TRBV19
TGTGCCAGTAGTGAGGGAACAGGCAGTGAGCAGTTCTTC
CASSEGTGSEQFF
>-|TRBD1|TRBJ1-2|TRBV6-5
TGTGCCAGCAGTCCCTCGACAGGGACCAGCTATGGCTACACCTTC
CASSPSTGTSYGYTF
>many|-|TRBJ2-4|TRBV20-1
TGCAGTGCGAGGACGGGGGGCGGCGCCAAAAACATTCAGTACTTC
CSARTGGGAKNIQYF
>-|-|TRBJ2-1|TRBV25-1
TGTGCCAGCAGTGAATTTGGTGAGCAGTTCTTC
CASSEFGEQFF
>many|-|TRBJ1-5|TRBV19
TGTGCCAGTAGGCAAGGACAGAGGCCAGATCAGCCCCAGCATTTT
CASRQGQRPDQPQHF
>medium-sized|-|TRBJ2-7|TRBV12-3/TRBV12-4
TGTGCCAGCAGTTTTAACAGGGCCTACGAGCAGTACTTC
CASSFNRAYEQYF
>-|TRBD2|TRBJ2-7|TRBV20-1
TGCAGTGCTTCCGGGACTACCGACTCCTACGAGCAGTACTTC
CSASGTTDSYEQYF
>-|TRBD2|TRBJ2-3|TRBV11-2
TGTGCCAGCAGCCGTAGCGGGATATGGTATACGCGGTATTTT
CASSRSGIWYTRYF
>many|-|TRBJ1-6|TRBV3-1
TGTGCCAGCAGCCAAGCGGGCCCAAGGTCAAATTCACCCCTCCACTTT
CASSQAGPRSNSPLHF
>many|TRBD1|TRBJ2-4|TRBV20-1
TGCAGTGTCCAAGTTACAGGGGGGAACATTCAGTACTTC
CSVQVTGGNIQYF
>once|TRBD2|TRBJ2-7|TRBV18
TGTGCCAGCTCACCAGCGGGGGTTCAGTACGAGCAGTACTTC
CASSPAGVQYEQYF
>medium-sized|-|TRBJ1-4|TRBV28
TGTGCCAGCACGAGGGTGGGTGAAAAACTGTTTTTT
CASTRVGEKLFF
>few|-|TRBJ2-3|TRBV20-1
TGCAGTGCTAGAGTAATCCTACGGGAAGAGACAATACTTACCCACACAGATACGCAGTATTTT
CSARVILREETILTHTDTQYF
>medium-sized|-|TRBJ2-2|TRBV28
TGTGCCAGCAGTCCTCGCGGGACGGACGGGGAGCTGTTTTTT
CASSPRGTDGELFF
>few|-|TRBJ2-5|TRBV19
TGTGCCAGTAGCGCATCAAGGTGGGGAGAGACCCAGTACTTC
CASSASRWGETQYF
>-|TRBD2|TRBJ2-7|TRBV27
TGTGCCAGCAGTTACCGACTAGCGGGGCACTCCTACGAGCAGTACTTC
CASSYRLAGHSYEQYF
>-|-|TRBJ2-7|TRBV6-2/TRBV6-3
TGTGCCAGCACCACGGACGGTGTACTCTACGAGCAGTACTTC
CASTTDGVLYEQYF
>-|-|TRBJ1-4|TRBV11-2
TGTGCCAGCAGCCCTATTGCCGAGAGAGGAGAAAAACTGTTTTTT
CASSPIAERGEKLFF
>medium-sized|-|TRBJ1-5|TRBV27
TGTGCCAGCAGTTTAGGATCCCAGATCAATCAGCCCCAGCATTTT
CASSLGSQINQPQHF
>-|TRBD1|TRBJ1-1|TRBV12-3/TRBV12-4
TGTGCCAGCAGTAACCAGGGGGCACCCGGTGGAACTGAAGCTTTCTTT
CASSNQGAPGGTEAFF